Shown below are 17 T cell receptor beta chains from a single sample sequenced in a study of response to subunit inactivated influenza vaccine. TCRdb independently ran MiXCR on the RT-PCR reads; one entry per CDR3 protein. Of 650,000 to 800,000 distinct CDR3 sequences detected, roughly 18% appear once; the ten largest clones hold roughly a tenth. Sequencing was performed on PBMCs from blood, taken around 5 days after vaccination. These receptors were collected from a man aged 50 to 60 who received an inactivated influenza vaccine.

This clonotype has only a few counts. The rearrangement links TRBV3-1 to TRBJ2-3; 11 bases map to TRBD2. The germline gives CDR1 LGHDT, CDR2 YNNKEL (reference sequence). The ends lost 6 bases at V and 1 base at J; junction bases unmatched: 3. The CDR3 loop spans 15 amino acids. Here the CDR3 reads CASRQLAGGTDTQYF. The DNA for the CDR3 is TGTGCCAGCAGACAACTAGCGGGAGGCACAGATACGCAGTATTTT.

This chain connects TRBV6-5 to TRBJ1-5, with a weak D call TRBD1 (5 bases). The CDR3 is 15 residues long. CDR1 and CDR2 (germline): MNHEY, SVGAGI. V dropped 0 bases and J dropped 5 bases, with 11 bases sitting between them. The CDR3 loop reads CASSYSFGADQPQHF. The DNA for the CDR3 is TGTGCCAGCAGTTACTCGTTCGGGGCGGATCAGCCCCAGCATTTT.

V is TRBV12-3 or TRBV12-4 and J is TRBJ1-1; D gene unclear. The CDR3 runs 15 residues. V was clipped by 5 bases and J by 5 bases, with 18 bases between them. The CDR3 sequence: CASSPDGPSRTEAFF. Here the CDR3 DNA reads TGTGCCAGCAGTCCTGACGGCCCCAGTCGAACTGAAGCTTTCTTT.

The chain uses TRBV4-2 and TRBJ1-4, with D unclear. Trimming took 0 bases from V and 7 from J, leaving 6 bases between them. The CDR3 contains 13 residues. In germline, CDR1 is LGHNA, CDR2 YNFKEQ. In DNA, the CDR3 is TGTGCCAGCAGCCAAGATATAGGTGAAAAACTGTTTTTT. It translates to CASSQDIGEKLFF.

This clonotype was seen a handful of times. The chain is built from TRBV5-1 and TRBJ2-3; no reliable D call. V lost 0 bases, J lost 0 bases, and 11 bases lay in between. Germline V gene lookup returns CDR1 SGHRS and CDR2 YFSETQ. The CDR3 is 16 residues long. CDR3 in amino acids: CASSLGQDPSTDTQYF. The DNA of the CDR3 is TGCGCCAGCAGCTTGGGACAAGACCCTAGCACAGATACGCAGTATTTT.

This clonotype was picked up a small number of times. V is TRBV5-1 and J is TRBJ1-1; TRBD1 is a possible D gene (6 bases). Trimming left V 2 bases short and J 1 base short, with 12 bases between. Per germline, CDR1 SGHRS and CDR2 YFSETQ. The CDR3 runs 15 residues. Written as DNA, the CDR3 is TGCGCCAGCAGCTTCCAGACAGGCAAGAACACTGAAGCTTTCTTT. This codes for CASSFQTGKNTEAFF.

This clonotype was observed at least ten times. The J gene is TRBJ2-3, the V gene TRBV28, with TRBD1 as a possible D gene (6 bases). CDR3 size: 14 residues. The V end was cut by 6 bases, the J end by 2 bases, with 12 bases between. The germline gives CDR1 MDHEN, CDR2 SYDVKM. As DNA, the CDR3 is TGTGCCAGCAGGGGGGCGATACTCACAGATACGCAGTATTTT. The encoded protein is CASRGAILTDTQYF.

The chain is built from TRBV4-3 and TRBJ2-3; D possibly corresponds to TRBD2 (6 bases). Trimming left V 2 bases short and J 2 bases short, with 11 bases between. This CDR3 comprises 15 residues. Germline CDR1 and CDR2: LGHNA and YSLEER. Here the CDR3 reads CASSQLGGFTDTQYF. The CDR3 DNA reads TGCGCCAGCAGCCAACTGGGGGGATTCACAGATACGCAGTATTTT.

J is TRBJ1-2 and V is TRBV20-1; D might be TRBD1 (6 bases). The V gene's germline CDR1 is DFQATT and CDR2 SNEGSKA (reference sequence). Trimming removed 5 bases at V and 5 bases at J, with 15 bases between. This CDR3 has 13 residues. CDR3 amino acids: CSAGKTTGYGYTF. The CDR3 DNA reads TGCAGTGCTGGCAAAACAACAGGGTATGGCTACACCTTC.

The genes are TRBV10-3 and TRBJ2-7; TRBD2 matches 11 bases. Per the germline V gene, CDR1 is ENHRY and CDR2 is SYGVKD. With 6 bases clipped from V and 1 base from J, the junction kept 5 bases outside the gene matches. The CDR3 runs 15 residues. The CDR3 DNA sequence: TGTGCCATCAGGTCCGGGACTAGCGGTTCCTACGAGCAGTACTTC. Its protein product is CAIRSGTSGSYEQYF.

The chain couples TRBV25-1 to TRBJ2-1; 11 nucleotides match TRBD2. V shed 6 bases, J shed 6 bases, and the junction held 10 bases outside the gene matches. There are 16 residues in the CDR3. CDR1 and CDR2 (germline): MGHDK, SYGVNS. The CDR3 DNA reads TGTGCCAGCAGCCTATTCGGTACTAGCGGGAGCAATGAGCAGTTCTTC. Its translation: CASSLFGTSGSNEQFF.

This clonotype was counted only a few times. The chain employs TRBV7-6 and TRBJ1-1; D is ambiguous. Germline-derived CDR1 and CDR2 are SGHVS and FNYEAQ. CDR3 size: 13 residues. Trimming took off 8 bases at V and 2 bases at J, with 12 bases between the two ends. The CDR3: CASRGKGNTEAFF. CDR3 in DNA: TGTGCCAGCCGTGGGAAGGGAAACACTGAAGCTTTCTTT. Together with reference TRBV7-6 and TRBJ1-1, the CDR3 gives the full variable domain: GAGVSQSPRYKVTKRGQDVALRCDPISGHVSLYWYRQALGQGPEFLTYFNYEAQQDKSGLPNDRFSAERPEGSISTLTIQRTEQRDSAMYRCASRGKGNTEAFFGQGTRLTVV.

This clonotype showed up just a few times. The genes are TRBV4-3 and TRBJ2-3; 11 bases line up with TRBD2. The germline V gene encodes CDR1 LGHNA and CDR2 YSLEER. The CDR3 has 16 amino acids. With V trimmed by 0 bases and J by 6 bases, 5 bases remained unmatched. Here the CDR3 DNA reads TGCGCCAGCAGCCAAGAGCCACTAGCGGGAGCTGATACGCAGTATTTT. Its protein is CASSQEPLAGADTQYF.

J is TRBJ2-1 and V is TRBV28, with 9 bases that match TRBD1. J gave up 4 bases and V 3 bases, and 4 bases lay outside the gene matches. The CDR3 runs to 15 residues. In germline, CDR1 is MDHEN, CDR2 SYDVKM. This chain's CDR3 is CASSFSGTGYNEQFF. CDR3 bases: TGTGCCAGCAGTTTCTCCGGGACAGGGTACAATGAGCAGTTCTTC.

This clonotype was picked up a small number of times. The chain is built from TRBV4-3 and TRBJ2-1; 7 positions match TRBD1. The CDR3 consists of 16 residues. V trimming: 0 bases; J trimming: 2 bases; junction bases outside the gene matches: 4. CDR1 LGHNA and CDR2 YSLEER come from the germline V gene. CDR3 sequence: CASSQEIGTAYNEQFF. The CDR3, as DNA: TGCGCCAGCAGCCAAGAAATAGGGACAGCCTACAATGAGCAGTTCTTC.

This clonotype was seen a handful of times. J is TRBJ1-5 and V is TRBV6-2 or TRBV6-3; TRBD1 is a possible D gene (5 bases). The CDR3 length is 12 residues. V shed 6 bases and J shed 5 bases, with 8 bases lying between them. Germline CDR1 is MNHEY and CDR2 is SVGEGT. The CDR3 loop reads CASSTGHQPQHF. The CDR3 DNA is TGTGCCAGCAGCACGGGGCATCAGCCCCAGCATTTT.

J is TRBJ1-1 and V is TRBV5-6; D is ambiguous. CDR1 and CDR2 (germline): SGHDT, YYEEEE. The CDR3 consists of 16 residues. V was shortened by 4 bases and J by 0 bases, with 16 bases between the two germline ends. DNA of the CDR3: TGTGCCAGCAGCGCCCCCGGTAGCAGGTTGAACACTGAAGCTTTCTTT. Encoded protein: CASSAPGSRLNTEAFF.